A single sample is the source of the 9 T cell receptor beta chains below, sequenced in a study of blood T cell repertoires in COVID-19. TCRdb keeps only in-frame clones here, not all; method: immunoSEQ multiplex PCR. The data contain just under 300,000 clones, around 84% of them singletons. Sequences were obtained from peripheral blood. Receptors originate from a man in his 70s with acute or convalescent COVID-19.

This rearrangement joins TRBV3-1 (or the pseudogene TRBV3-2) to TRBJ2-7, with TRBD1 as a possible D gene (5 bases). Trimming shortened V by 1 base and J by 0 bases, and 10 bases separated the two germline ends. Germline V gene data show CDR1 as LGHDT and CDR2 as YNNKEL (reference sequence). This CDR3 is 15 amino acids long. CDR3 sequence reads: CASSQVADSSYEQYF. The CDR3 region has the DNA TGTGCCAGCAGCCAAGTGGCCGACAGCTCCTACGAGCAGTACTTC.

This chain connects TRBV28 to TRBJ1-2; no clear D. V was clipped by 4 bases and J by 5 bases, with 14 bases between them. This CDR3 has 14 residues. Germline V gene data show CDR1 as MDHEN and CDR2 as SYDVKM. The CDR3 sequence is CASSSPDGVYGYTF. The CDR3 nucleotides read TGTGCCAGCAGTTCCCCCGACGGGGTTTATGGCTACACCTTC.

The chain recombines TRBV5-1 with TRBJ2-2; the D gene is possibly TRBD2 (5 bases). The germline CDR1 and CDR2 sequences are SGHRS and YFSETQ. Trimming removed 7 bases from V and 3 bases from J, with 13 bases in between. The CDR3 sequence is 14 residues long. The CDR3 loop reads CASVRGQDTGELFF. The DNA of the CDR3 is TGCGCCAGCGTAAGAGGGCAGGACACCGGGGAGCTGTTTTTT.

V and J are TRBV5-1 and TRBJ2-1; the match to TRBD2 covers 12 bases. Germline V gives CDR1 SGHRS, CDR2 YFSETQ. V gave up 7 bases and J gave up 12 bases; unmatched junction bases: 11. The CDR3 covers 14 residues. The CDR3 loop is CASSTSGGNYGQFF. The DNA of the CDR3 is TGCGCCAGCTCTACTAGCGGGGGGAACTACGGGCAGTTCTTC. Full variable domain (missing parts from reference TRBV5-1 and TRBJ2-1): KAGVTQTPRYLIKTRGQQVTLSCSPISGHRSVSWYQQTPGQGLQFLFEYFSETQRNKGNFPGRFSGRQFSNSRSEMNVSTLELGDSALYLCASSTSGGNYGQFFGPGTRLTVL.

This clone was detected only once. The chain has TRBV7-2 and TRBJ1-6, with TRBD1 as a possible D gene (6 bases). The CDR3 runs 15 residues. The V end lost 4 bases, the J end lost 10 bases, and 17 bases lay between the germline ends. Germline-derived CDR1 and CDR2 are SGHTA and FQGNSA. DNA of the CDR3: TGTGCCAGCAGCTCGGACCCCCACAGGGCCTCACCCCTCCACTTT. Its translation: CASSSDPHRASPLHF.

CDR3 in DNA: TGTGCCAGCAGTGCCAAAGGCCTGCGGGGAGGCTACGAGCAGTACTTC. Protein: CASSAKGLRGGYEQYF. This chain connects TRBV2 to TRBJ2-7, with D perhaps TRBD2 (6 bases). V lost 4 bases and J 3 bases, leaving 19 bases between the germline ends. CDR3 length equals 16 residues. Per germline, CDR1 SNHLY and CDR2 FYNNEI.

This chain links TRBV3-1 (or the pseudogene TRBV3-2) with TRBJ2-5; 7 bases agree with TRBD1. Germline V lookup: CDR1 LGHDT, CDR2 YNNKEL (reference sequence). With V trimmed by 6 bases and J by 2 bases, 0 bases remained unmatched. The CDR3 contains 12 residues. CDR3 sequence reads: CASRTGQETQYF. CDR3 DNA: TGTGCCAGCAGGACAGGGCAAGAGACCCAGTACTTC.

The V call is TRBV2, the J call TRBJ1-5, with 7 bases lining up with TRBD1. Per the germline V gene, CDR1 is SNHLY and CDR2 is FYNNEI. The CDR3 length is 13 residues. The ends lost 5 bases at V and 5 bases at J; junction bases unmatched: 3. CDR3 sequence: CASSLTGDQPQHF. Written as DNA, the CDR3 is TGTGCCAGCAGTTTAACAGGGGATCAGCCCCAGCATTTT.

This clone showed up just a few times. This chain connects TRBV28 to TRBJ1-5, with 9 bases identical to TRBD1. Per germline, CDR1 MDHEN and CDR2 SYDVKM. The CDR3 runs 13 residues. Trimming removed 6 bases from V and 7 bases from J; junction bases left unmatched: 4. The CDR3 nucleotides are TGTGCCAGCAGCTGGGACAGGGACCAGCCCCAGCATTTT. Protein sequence: CASSWDRDQPQHF.